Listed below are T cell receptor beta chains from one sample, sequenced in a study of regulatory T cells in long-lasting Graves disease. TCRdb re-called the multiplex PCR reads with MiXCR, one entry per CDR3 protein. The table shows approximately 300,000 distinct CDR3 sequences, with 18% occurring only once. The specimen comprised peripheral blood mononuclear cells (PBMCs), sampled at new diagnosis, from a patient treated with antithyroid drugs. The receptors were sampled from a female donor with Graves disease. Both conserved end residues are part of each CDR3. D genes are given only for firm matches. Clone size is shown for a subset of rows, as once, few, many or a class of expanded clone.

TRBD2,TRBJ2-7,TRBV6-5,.,CASSSPGGEQYF,TGTGCCAGCAGTTCTCCGGGGGGCGAGCAGTACTTC
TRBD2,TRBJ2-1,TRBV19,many,CASSIVAGGPSYNEQFF,TGTGCCAGTAGTATAGTGGCGGGAGGCCCCTCCTACAATGAGCAGTTCTTC
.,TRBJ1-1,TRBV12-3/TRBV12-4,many,CASSCDGTEAFF,TGTGCCAGCAGCTGCGATGGCACTGAAGCTTTCTTT
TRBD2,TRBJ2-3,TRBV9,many,CASSVGLAGHLSDTQYF,TGTGCCAGCAGCGTAGGCCTAGCGGGACACCTGTCAGATACGCAGTATTTT
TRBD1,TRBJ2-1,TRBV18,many,CASSPLGTGHNEQFF,TGTGCCAGCTCACCTCTCGGGACAGGACACAATGAGCAGTTCTTC
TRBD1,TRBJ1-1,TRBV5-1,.,CASSPGQGARGTEAFF,TGCGCCAGCAGCCCGGGACAGGGGGCCCGTGGCACTGAAGCTTTCTTT
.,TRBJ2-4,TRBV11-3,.,CASKTSGVRGGRRNIQYF,TGTGCCAGCAAAACTTCGGGGGTGAGAGGGGGGCGGAGAAACATTCAGTACTTC
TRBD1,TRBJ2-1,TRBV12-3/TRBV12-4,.,CASSQGQGEGYNEQFF,TGTGCCAGCAGTCAGGGACAGGGCGAAGGATACAATGAGCAGTTCTTC
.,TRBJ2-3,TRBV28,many,CASSFPPNTDTQYF,TGTGCCAGCAGTTTTCCACCAAACACAGATACGCAGTATTTT
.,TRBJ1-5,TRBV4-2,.,CASSQDLGRPNQPQHF,TGTGCCAGCAGCCAAGATTTGGGGAGACCAAATCAGCCCCAGCATTTT
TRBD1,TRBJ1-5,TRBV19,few,CASSSTQGLSQPQHF,TGTGCCAGTAGTAGTACACAGGGGCTGAGTCAGCCCCAGCATTTT
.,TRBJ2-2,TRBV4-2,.,CASSQDYETGELFF,TGTGCCAGCAGCCAAGACTACGAGACGGGGGAGCTGTTTTTT
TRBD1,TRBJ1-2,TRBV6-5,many,CASSYYRTGFYGYTF,TGTGCCAGCAGTTACTATAGGACAGGGTTCTATGGCTACACCTTC
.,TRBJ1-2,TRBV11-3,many,CASSLDFRFNYGYTF,TGTGCCAGCAGCTTAGATTTTCGGTTTAACTATGGCTACACCTTC
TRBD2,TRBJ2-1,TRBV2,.,CASGGAGGFNEQFF,TGTGCCAGTGGAGGGGCGGGAGGTTTCAATGAGCAGTTCTTC
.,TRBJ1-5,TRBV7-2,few,CASSPSGVAHQPQHF,TGTGCCAGCAGCCCTAGTGGCGTGGCTCATCAGCCCCAGCATTTT
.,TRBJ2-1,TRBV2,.,CASSEARNLYNEEFF,TGTGCCAGCAGTGAAGCGAGAAACCTCTACAATGAGGAGTTCTTC
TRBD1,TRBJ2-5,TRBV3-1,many,CASSHSDREETQYF,TGTGCCAGCAGCCACTCAGACAGGGAGGAGACCCAGTACTTC
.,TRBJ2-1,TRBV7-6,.,CASSPVVGGPLYNEQFF,TGTGCCAGCAGCCCCGTGGTAGGAGGGCCCCTCTACAATGAGCAGTTCTTC
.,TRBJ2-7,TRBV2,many,CASSEIDRSSYEQYF,TGTGCCAGCAGTGAAATCGACAGGAGCTCCTACGAGCAGTACTTC
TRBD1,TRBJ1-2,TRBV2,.,CASREDRARHYGYTF,TGTGCCAGCAGAGAGGACAGGGCCAGACACTATGGCTACACCTTC
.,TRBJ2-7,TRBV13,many,CASSLAGTNYEQYF,TGTGCCAGCAGCCTGGCCGGGACAAACTACGAGCAGTACTTC
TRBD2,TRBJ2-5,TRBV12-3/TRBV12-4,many,CASVWLNLSGRRGETQYF,TGTGCCAGCGTCTGGCTGAACCTTAGCGGGAGAAGAGGAGAGACCCAGTACTTC
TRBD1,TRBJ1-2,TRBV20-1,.,CSAAGTGGRGYTF,TGCAGTGCCGCCGGGACAGGGGGTCGTGGCTACACCTTC
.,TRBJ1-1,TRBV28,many,CASKFWGQGRTEAFF,TGTGCCAGCAAGTTTTGGGGGCAAGGAAGGACTGAAGCTTTCTTT
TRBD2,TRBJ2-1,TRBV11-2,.,CASSHASGGTSSYNEQFF,TGTGCCAGCAGCCACGCTAGCGGGGGGACGAGTTCCTACAATGAGCAGTTCTTC
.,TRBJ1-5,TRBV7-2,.,CASSSRQTLNQPQHF,TGTGCCAGCAGCTCCCGACAGACCCTCAATCAGCCCCAGCATTTT
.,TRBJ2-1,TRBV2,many,CATRQGREGLHEQFF,TGTGCCACCCGACAGGGCCGGGAGGGCCTGCATGAGCAGTTCTTC
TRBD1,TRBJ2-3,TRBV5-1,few,CASSRGQGVNTDTQYF,TGCGCCAGCAGTAGGGGACAGGGCGTGAACACAGATACGCAGTATTTT
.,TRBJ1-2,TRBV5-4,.,CASSLAGAGGYTF,TGTGCCAGCAGCTTGGCCGGGGCAGGTGGCTACACCTTC
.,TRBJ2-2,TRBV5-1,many,CASSLKEINTGELFF,TGCGCCAGCAGCTTGAAGGAAATTAACACCGGGGAGCTGTTTTTT
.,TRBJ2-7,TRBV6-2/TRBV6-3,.,CASSRARGYEQYF,TGTGCCAGCAGTCGGGCACGCGGCTACGAGCAGTACTTC
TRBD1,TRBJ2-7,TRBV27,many,CASSITGGEQYF,TGTGCCAGCAGCATTACAGGGGGCGAGCAGTACTTC
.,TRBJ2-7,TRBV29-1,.,CSVDGGSSYEQYF,TGCAGCGTTGACGGGGGCAGCTCCTACGAGCAGTACTTC
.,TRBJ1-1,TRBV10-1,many,CASSESNGGNTEAFF,TGCGCCAGCAGTGAGTCGAATGGAGGGAACACTGAAGCTTTCTTT
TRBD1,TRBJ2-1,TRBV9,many,CASSVGDSRLENEQFF,TGTGCCAGCAGCGTAGGGGACAGCCGTTTGGAGAATGAGCAGTTCTTC
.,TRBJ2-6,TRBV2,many,CASSGGEVAGANVLTF,TGTGCCAGCAGTGGCGGGGAGGTTGCTGGGGCCAACGTCCTGACTTTC
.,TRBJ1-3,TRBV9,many,CASSALDMTSGNTIYF,TGTGCCAGCAGCGCCTTGGACATGACCTCTGGAAACACCATATATTTT
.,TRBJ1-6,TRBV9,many,CASGTTTISPLHF,TGTGCCAGCGGGACCACAACCATTTCACCCCTCCACTTT
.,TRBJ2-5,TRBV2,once,CASSVLVGETQYF,TGTGCCAGCAGTGTCTTAGTCGGTGAGACCCAGTACTTC
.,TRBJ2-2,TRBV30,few,CAWSGGVLDGELSF,TGTGCCTGGAGTGGAGGAGTTCTGGACGGGGAGCTGTCTTTT
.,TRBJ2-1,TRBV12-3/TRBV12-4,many,CASSPTGKGNEQFF,TGTGCCAGCAGTCCCACCGGGAAGGGCAATGAGCAGTTCTTC
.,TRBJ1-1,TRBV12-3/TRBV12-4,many,CASTLAQGTEAFF,TGTGCCAGCACTCTAGCCCAGGGGACTGAAGCTTTCTTT
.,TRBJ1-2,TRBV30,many,CAWTRDVGPKAGYTF,TGTGCCTGGACTCGGGACGTTGGACCTAAGGCGGGCTACACCTTC
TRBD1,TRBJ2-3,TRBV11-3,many,CASSEGQGGDTQYF,TGTGCCAGCAGCGAAGGACAGGGAGGAGATACGCAGTATTTT
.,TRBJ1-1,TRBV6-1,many,CASSLGSGPLNTEAFF,TGTGCCAGCAGTCTTGGATCGGGACCATTGAACACTGAAGCTTTCTTT
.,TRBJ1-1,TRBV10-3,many,CAISENSGQRNTEAFF,TGTGCCATCAGTGAGAACTCTGGACAGAGAAACACTGAAGCTTTCTTT
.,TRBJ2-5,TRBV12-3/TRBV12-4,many,CASSVAGTEETQYF,TGTGCCAGCAGTGTTGCAGGGACGGAAGAGACCCAGTACTTC